Listed here is a single T cell receptor beta chain. The antigen it recognizes is unknown. The record has no base qualities; no much larger clone is one base away. These data belong to a study of regulatory T cells in long-lasting Graves disease (TCRdb year 2021). Concerning the study at large: Patients with newly diagnosed Graves' disease had been on antithyroid drugs for under 3 months. Peripheral blood TCR sequencing and RNA sequencing compared persistent Graves' disease patients with newly diagnosed Graves' disease patients. The study took place in China and was registered as a clinical trial. TCR sequencing covered around 13 persistent and roughly 20 newly diagnosed Graves' disease patients, 33 samples in total. Overall study outcomes, separate from this receptor: Sequencing and analysis were limited to the TCR beta chain. Lower TCR Shannon entropy and fewer highly expanded clones were observed in persistent Graves' disease patients than in newly diagnosed patients, which suggested clonal expansion. Persistent patients shared more public clonotypes among themselves (around 3,000) than newly diagnosed patients did (about 970). TRBV28, TRBJ1-2 and TRBJ2-5 were preferentially used in persistent disease, while TRBV20-1 and TRBJ2-1 were favored in newly diagnosed disease. The authors noted that the small sample size was a limitation that may lower accuracy. Peripheral blood alone was examined, since thyroid tissue, which constituted the primary lesion, could not be accessed.

The trim is 6 bases for V and 0 bases for J, with a gap of 15 bases between the germline ends. CDR3 length: 17 amino acids, cysteine to phenylalanine. Only the CDR3 DNA is retained, 51 bases long and in frame from the first base. The germline V gene (reference sequence) provides CDR1 MNHEY and CDR2 SMNVEV. The library was made by multiplex PCR. The run used an Illumina HiSeq 4000. iRepertoire HTBI primers and Arm-PCR amplification of CDR3 regions were used to construct TCR beta libraries. Before sequencing, the PCR products went through gel purification. The original methods were these. Across samples, roughly 60 TRBV and 15 or so TRBJ segments were identified and used for gene usage analysis of CDR3 amino acid clonotypes. Filtered high-quality paired reads were merged into contigs using COPE and FqMerger. BLAST was used to align contigs to the IMGT TRBV, TRBD and TRBJ reference genes, and CDR3 was defined following IMGT. Highly expanded clones were defined as clonotypes with a frequency above 0.1%. Repertoire diversity was measured by Shannon entropy, and V-J evenness by the Gini coefficient. A clonotype found in more than one individual was treated as public. Clones were called with MiXCR by TCRdb after fastp trimmed the public reads at Q25, and only in-frame beta chains were retained. Every entry covers one CDR3 protein and lists the most common genes and DNA from its rows. None of the V and J calls come from the authors' own analysis; TCRdb made them. The sample table records about 330,000 distinct CDR3 sequences; around 15% of these occur just once. The biggest ten clones account for about 19% of the sample.

What this sample's time point label stands for: newly diagnosed GD, antithyroid drugs for less than 3 months. For both TCR sequencing and RNA sequencing, RNA was extracted from PBMCs in TRIzol. The diagnosis of Graves' disease was made according to American Thyroid Association guidelines. Recruitment of patients was carried out at an endocrinology department in Xi'an, China. Each patient gave around 9 milliliters of peripheral blood, collected in an EDTA anticoagulant tube. PBMCs were isolated by Ficoll Paque Plus density gradient separation without further T cell sorting. An Agilent 2100 Bioanalyzer and agarose gel were used to check RNA quality, while a NanoDrop 2000 measured RNA concentration. These data are also associated with another study on T cells in Graves' hyperthyroidism and ophthalmopathy. The second publication reports: Stable Graves' hyperthyroidism was defined as the absence of progression to ophthalmopathy over 18 months of follow-up. Hyperthyroidism patients were aged 18 to 65 years and newly diagnosed, with disease duration of less than 2 months. Exclusion was applied to patients with uncontrolled infections, other autoimmune diseases, pregnancy or lactation. Diagnoses relied on clinical symptoms, serum thyroxine and TRAb, thyroid ultrasound and orbital computed tomography. A first-round RT-PCR of the TCR CDR3 used the HTBI primer set with the Qiagen OneStep RT-PCR kit. Most expanded thyroid clonotypes (frequency above 0.001) were also detected in blood, suggesting blood repertoires may reflect thyroid immune responses. In cross-validation, a model built on a 13 V-J signature told ophthalmopathy apart from stable hyperthyroidism with 87.88% sensitivity and approximately 81% specificity, and in testing the same model reached 80%/75%. In validation, the model predicted progression to ophthalmopathy a median of about 6.8 months before onset, with roughly 68% sensitivity and nearly 75% specificity. A discovery cohort of about 96 patients, about 43 with Graves' ophthalmopathy and about 58 with stable Graves' hyperthyroidism, was used to find distinguishing TCR V-J signatures. Whether ophthalmopathy could be predicted prospectively was tested in an independent validation cohort made up of roughly 20 hyperthyroidism patients plus 17 patients who later progressed to ophthalmopathy. For training and testing, the roughly 100 patients in the discovery cohort were randomly divided in a 7:3 ratio. The study also compared thyroid tissue and blood T-cell repertoires from more than five Graves' hyperthyroidism patients. Once sampling was done, hyperthyroidism patients were given methimazole at a starting dose of 30 mg daily, whereas ophthalmopathy patients were given high-dose intravenous methylprednisolone. Libraries were constructed in a second round of multiplex PCR, after which size selection and purification were performed. Sequencing of the libraries was done on an Illumina HiSeq2000 using paired-end 100 bp reads. SOAPnuke was used to process the raw data, throwing out any read that contained adapters or uncalled bases, had a mean Phred below 15, or lacked an exact constant-primer or identifier match. High-quality paired reads were merged using COPE v1.2.5, and each unique nucleotide sequence was defined as a clonotype. MiTCR v1.1 was used to align clonotypes to the IMGT TRBV, TRBD and TRBJ reference segments. Analysis was restricted to V-J combinations with a frequency above 0.0001, which covered roughly 99% of repertoires. A TCS score was defined as the ratio of F50 (clonal expansion) to E x V (chaos), with BLOSUM62-based TCRdist applied between CDR3 peptides within each V-J. Welch's t-statistics and random forest reduced roughly 500 V-J features to roughly 13, which were used in a naive Bayes classifier (R e1071). No statistical method was used to set the sample size in advance, and investigators knew the group allocation. According to the paper, TCR Vbeta CDR3 sequencing was carried out on around 140 peripheral blood samples, which came from 40 to 45 ophthalmopathy, about 75 hyperthyroidism and 17 progressor patients.

Here the sequenced sample was peripheral blood mononuclear cells (PBMCs), taken at new diagnosis, from a patient treated with antithyroid drugs. The source of this sequence is a woman aged 18-35 years with Graves disease. Donor details come from another sample of the same person, matched by shared clones. The sequence is built from TRBV27 and TRBJ1-6; the D gene is perhaps TRBD1, from 5 matching bases. The DNA sequence is given as TGTGCCAGCAGGGAGATAAGTGACAGCTCCTATAATTCACCCCTCCACTTT. The encoded protein is CASREISDSSYNSPLHF.